This T cell receptor (beta chain) was found in a study of radiation and T cells in renal cell carcinoma. Note on this clone: What it binds is unknown.

Germline assignment: CDR1 MNHNY and CDR2 SVGAGI (reference sequence). Unmatched junction bases numbered 0, after V lost 6 bases and J lost 0 bases. CDR3 length: 13 residues. Sequencing was performed with immunoSEQ multiplex PCR; in TCRdb, only in-frame clones are kept and a portion is missing. The sample yields about 77,000 clones, roughly 80% seen once. Study-wide points: Top tumor clonotypes rose in blood 2 weeks post-radiation, then contracted.

Time point meaning: blood 4 weeks post-SBRT, at nephrectomy. As to treatment: 15 Gy SBRT to primary tumor, nephrectomy 4 weeks later. Nephrectomy followed 15 Gy stereotactic body radiation by 4 weeks. After SBRT, blood was collected at 2 and 4 weeks, plus baseline. The clonotype was recovered from a woman aged 60-75 years with renal cell carcinoma. This sequence joins TRBV6-6 and TRBJ2-3, with TRBD2 matching over 7 bases. The input for sequencing was blood, taken from a patient whose treatment included radiotherapy and nephrectomy. CDR3 coding DNA: TGTGCCAGCAGGGGGGGGAGCACAGATACGCAGTATTTT. Translated, it gives CASRGGSTDTQYF.